This entry lists 24 T cell receptor beta chains sequenced from one sample in a study of blood T cell repertoires in COVID-19. Libraries were prepared by immunoSEQ multiplex PCR; TCRdb keeps only in-frame clonotypes and omits some of them. The sample shows 250,000 to 400,000 clones, 75% to 90% of them seen only once. The sequencing sample was made of peripheral blood. The receptor set was obtained from a woman in her thirties with COVID-19, enrolled during active disease.

The rearrangement joins TRBV27 to TRBJ1-1, with D uncertain. CDR1 is MNHEY, CDR2 SMNVEV, per germline (reference sequence). This CDR3 has 16 residues. V lost 0 bases to trimming and J lost 1 base, with 12 bases between them. The DNA of the CDR3 is TGTGCCAGCAGTTTATCCTCGCTCAGCGGGAACACTGAAGCTTTCTTT. This sequence encodes CASSLSSLSGNTEAFF.

The chain employs TRBV30 and TRBJ2-6; tentatively, D is TRBD2 (5 bases). The CDR3 extends over 14 amino acids. Trimming removed 5 bases from V and 2 bases from J, with 10 bases in between. Germline CDR1 reads GTSNPN; CDR2 reads SVGIG (reference sequence). CDR3 loop: CAWEVGAGANVLTF. The CDR3 region has the DNA TGTGCCTGGGAAGTCGGGGCTGGGGCCAACGTCCTGACTTTC.

Worth noting for this clone: Within the sample, other DNA sequences also encode this same CDR3. The chain employs TRBV11-2 and TRBJ2-7; D not resolved. The CDR3 is made up of 15 amino acids. V was clipped by 3 bases and J by 4 bases, with 16 bases between them. Germline V gives CDR1 SGHAT, CDR2 FQNNGV. This CDR3 is CASSFWRGVDYEQYF. The CDR3 nucleotides are TGTGCCAGCAGCTTTTGGAGAGGAGTAGATTACGAGCAGTACTTC.

CDR3 DNA sequence: TGTGCCAGCAGCTTTCAGGGGCTTACTTCTGGGGCCAACGTCCTGACTTTC. Its translation: CASSFQGLTSGANVLTF. The chain couples TRBV7-9 to TRBJ2-6; TRBD1 might be the D (6 bases). Per the germline V gene, CDR1 is SEHNR and CDR2 is FQNEAQ (reference sequence). V lost 3 bases, J lost 1 base, and 13 bases lay in between. The CDR3 runs 17 residues. The complete variable domain, with remaining parts taken from reference TRBV7-9 and TRBJ2-6, reads DTGVSQNPRHKITKRGQNVTFRCDPISEHNRLYWYRQTLGQGPEFLTYFQNEAQLEKSRLLSDRFSAERPKGSFSTLEIQRTEQGDSAMYLCASSFQGLTSGANVLTFGAGSRLTVL.

This chain links TRBV12-3 or TRBV12-4 with TRBJ1-5; D is possibly TRBD1 (5 bases). The CDR3 extends over 12 amino acids. Trimming removed 6 bases from V and 7 bases from J, with 10 bases in between. This CDR3 reads CASRDSEQPQHF. Here the CDR3 DNA reads TGTGCCAGCAGAGACAGCGAACAGCCCCAGCATTTT.

This chain joins TRBV12-3 or TRBV12-4 and TRBJ1-1; D might be TRBD1 (5 bases). V was clipped by 1 base and J by 3 bases, with 6 bases between them. The CDR3 has 13 amino acids. The CDR3 region has the DNA TGTGCCAGCAGTTTAGGGGGGGACACTGAAGCTTTCTTT. This sequence encodes CASSLGGDTEAFF.

The chain couples TRBV9 to TRBJ2-7; D might be TRBD2 (6 bases). V was clipped by 1 base and J by 0 bases, with 17 bases between them. The CDR3 has 17 residues. Germline CDR1 reads SGDLS; CDR2 reads YYNGEE. The DNA of the CDR3 is TGTGCCAGCAGCGTAACCGGGACTGGGGCTAGCTCCTACGAGCAGTACTTC. Amino acid sequence: CASSVTGTGASSYEQYF.

The chain links TRBV19 to TRBJ2-7; 13 nucleotides match TRBD2. The V segment lost 5 bases and the J segment 5 bases; nucleotides outside the gene matches: 9. CDR3 length: 16 residues. CDR1 and CDR2 (germline): LNHDA, SQIVND (reference sequence). CDR3 amino acids: CASSSGTSGREDEQYF. In DNA form, the CDR3 reads TGTGCCAGTAGTTCAGGAACTAGCGGGAGGGAGGACGAGCAGTACTTC.

The rearrangement uses TRBV19 and TRBJ1-1, with unresolved D. CDR3 length: 13 residues. The germline V gene encodes CDR1 LNHDA and CDR2 SQIVND (reference sequence). V lost 5 bases to trimming and J lost 0 bases, with 7 bases between them. Here the CDR3 reads CASSSGMNTEAFF. Here the CDR3 DNA reads TGTGCCAGTAGTTCGGGGATGAACACTGAAGCTTTCTTT.

The chain couples TRBV19 to TRBJ1-2; 8 nucleotides match TRBD1. The V segment lost 4 bases and the J segment 0 bases; nucleotides outside the gene matches: 16. Germline V CDR1 and CDR2: LNHDA, SQIVND (reference sequence). The CDR3 is made up of 19 amino acids. The CDR3: CASSKLSPGDRGANYGYTF. CDR3 bases: TGTGCCAGTAGTAAACTTAGCCCCGGAGACAGGGGAGCTAACTATGGCTACACCTTC.

The chain combines TRBV11-2 with TRBJ2-3, with D possibly being TRBD2 (7 bases). This CDR3 spans 15 amino acids. The V gene lost 2 bases and the J gene lost 6 bases, with 15 bases spanning the gap. The germline V gene has CDR1 SGHAT and CDR2 FQNNGV. For the CDR3, the DNA is TGTGCCAGCAGCTTACGGGGGGCCCAGGTTGATACGCAGTATTTT. This gives the protein CASSLRGAQVDTQYF.

The rearrangement links TRBV19 to TRBJ2-7, with 13 bases identical to TRBD2. The CDR3 has 14 residues. CDR1 and CDR2 from the germline V gene are LNHDA and SQIVND (reference sequence). J gave up 5 bases and V 5 bases, and 3 bases lay outside the gene matches. In DNA form, the CDR3 reads TGTGCCAGTAGTTGGACTAGCGGGAGCAACGAGCAGTACTTC. Protein product: CASSWTSGSNEQYF.

The chain carries TRBV10-3 and TRBJ2-2; a weak D match, TRBD2 (7 bases). Per germline, CDR1 ENHRY and CDR2 SYGVKD. This CDR3 has 16 amino acids. Trimming removed 0 bases at V and 5 bases at J, with 13 bases between. DNA for the CDR3: TGTGCCATCAGTGAGTCGATACAGGGAGGGACCGGGGAGCTGTTTTTT. Residues: CAISESIQGGTGELFF.

To note about this clone: The junction shows a germline mismatch at one end, possibly a read error. V gene TRBV7-3 combines with J gene TRBJ1-6, with D perhaps matching TRBD1 (5 bases). This CDR3 region has 13 residues. Per germline, CDR1 SGHTA and CDR2 FQGTGA. In DNA form, the CDR3 reads TGTGCCAACAGCTTAACAGGAGGATCACCCCTCCACTTT. It specifies CANSLTGGSPLHF. The variable domain in full, with the rest retrieved from reference TRBV7-3 and TRBJ1-6, is GAGVSQTPSNKVTEKGKYVELRCDPISGHTALYWYRQSLGQGPEFLIYFQGTGAADDSGLPNDRFFAVRPEGSVSTLKIQRTERGDSAVYLCANSLTGGSPLHFGNGTRLTVT.

This chain joins TRBV2 and TRBJ1-1; 7 positions match TRBD1. V lost 1 base and J lost 2; bases outside the gene matches: 4. CDR3 size: 15 residues. Germline assignment: CDR1 SNHLY and CDR2 FYNNEI. This CDR3 reads CASSEVGTDNTEAFF. DNA for the CDR3: TGTGCCAGCAGTGAAGTGGGGACAGATAACACTGAAGCTTTCTTT.

The chain links TRBV12-5 to TRBJ1-4; 9 positions agree with TRBD1. The CDR3 has 18 amino acids. V shed 0 bases and J 0 bases; nucleotides not matched to a gene: 5. Germline CDR1 LGHNT, CDR2 FRNRAP. CDR3 protein: CASGLVNRGPTTNEKLFF. CDR3 DNA sequence: TGTGCTAGTGGTTTGGTTAACAGGGGGCCGACAACTAATGAAAAACTGTTTTTT.

The V gene is TRBV19, the J gene TRBJ1-1, with 7 bases matching TRBD1. CDR1 LNHDA and CDR2 SQIVND come from the germline V gene (reference sequence). V lost 4 bases, J lost 1 base, and 3 bases stayed unmatched. This CDR3 has 14 amino acids. The CDR3 sequence is CASSNWTGNTEAFF. The CDR3 coding sequence is TGTGCCAGTAGTAACTGGACAGGGAACACTGAAGCTTTCTTT.

The rearrangement links TRBV19 to TRBJ1-5, with D unresolved. Trimming shortened V by 1 base and J by 7 bases, and 11 bases separated the two germline ends. This CDR3 region has 14 residues. Germline CDR1 reads LNHDA; CDR2 reads SQIVND (reference sequence). CDR3 in DNA: TGTGCCAGTAGTATAGCGGCAGCGGAGCAGCCCCAGCATTTT. As protein: CASSIAAAEQPQHF.

This clone occurred a few times. The chain has TRBV19 and TRBJ1-4, with TRBD1 as a possible D gene (6 bases). Germline loops: CDR1 LNHDA, CDR2 SQIVND (reference sequence). The CDR3 is made up of 15 amino acids. V was cut by 4 bases and J by 8 bases, with 17 bases left in between. The CDR3 loop is CASSTGLDSREKLFF. CDR3 nucleotide sequence: TGTGCCAGTAGTACAGGCCTGGACAGCCGGGAAAAACTGTTTTTT.

The chain recombines TRBV18 with TRBJ1-1, with D possibly TRBD1 on 5 matching bases. V lost 2 bases and J lost 5, with 21 bases in between. The CDR3 totals 17 residues. Looked up from germline, CDR1 is KGHSH and CDR2 is LQKENI. The CDR3 loop reads CASSPSLSWGSGTEAFF. CDR3 nucleotides: TGTGCCAGCTCACCAAGCCTATCCTGGGGCTCGGGTACTGAAGCTTTCTTT.

This chain links TRBV6-6 with TRBJ2-7, with 7 bases matching TRBD1. J was trimmed by 7 bases and V by 6 bases; bases with no gene match: 15. Germline V lookup: CDR1 MNHNY, CDR2 SVGAGI (reference sequence). The CDR3 has 15 residues. CDR3 region: CASRPTRQGRGEQYF. The CDR3 DNA follows: TGTGCCAGCAGACCCACTCGACAGGGACGAGGGGAGCAGTACTTC.

The V gene is TRBV2, the J gene TRBJ1-1; possible D gene TRBD1, 5 bases. The CDR3 totals 16 residues. Trimming took 1 base from V and 6 from J, leaving 18 bases between them. Germline CDR1 is SNHLY and CDR2 is FYNNEI. CDR3 residues: CASSEVSGRAGAEAFF. In nucleotides, the CDR3 is TGTGCCAGCAGTGAAGTTTCGGGCAGGGCAGGTGCTGAAGCTTTCTTT.

This chain connects TRBV15 to TRBJ2-1; no clear D. Germline V gene data show CDR1 as LNHNV and CDR2 as YYDKDF (reference sequence). The CDR3 runs to 13 residues. V was shortened by 0 bases and J by 7 bases, with 7 bases between the two germline ends. The CDR3 coding sequence is TGTGCCACCAGCAGAGATATAATTAATGAGCAGTTCTTC. Translating it yields CATSRDIINEQFF.

The chain employs TRBV19 and TRBJ1-1; no clear D. The CDR3 totals 10 residues. Trimming took off 9 bases at V and 2 bases at J, with 4 bases between the two ends. From germline, CDR1 is LNHDA and CDR2 SQIVND (reference sequence). CDR3 bases: TGTGCCAGCAGAAACACTGAAGCTTTCTTT. Protein product: CASRNTEAFF. The entire variable domain, with the rest obtained from reference TRBV19 and TRBJ1-1, is as follows: DGGITQSPKYLFRKEGQNVTLSCEQNLNHDAMYWYRQDPGQGLRLIYYSQIVNDFQKGDIAEGYSVSREKKESFPLTVTSAQKNPTAFYLCASRNTEAFFGQGTRLTVV.